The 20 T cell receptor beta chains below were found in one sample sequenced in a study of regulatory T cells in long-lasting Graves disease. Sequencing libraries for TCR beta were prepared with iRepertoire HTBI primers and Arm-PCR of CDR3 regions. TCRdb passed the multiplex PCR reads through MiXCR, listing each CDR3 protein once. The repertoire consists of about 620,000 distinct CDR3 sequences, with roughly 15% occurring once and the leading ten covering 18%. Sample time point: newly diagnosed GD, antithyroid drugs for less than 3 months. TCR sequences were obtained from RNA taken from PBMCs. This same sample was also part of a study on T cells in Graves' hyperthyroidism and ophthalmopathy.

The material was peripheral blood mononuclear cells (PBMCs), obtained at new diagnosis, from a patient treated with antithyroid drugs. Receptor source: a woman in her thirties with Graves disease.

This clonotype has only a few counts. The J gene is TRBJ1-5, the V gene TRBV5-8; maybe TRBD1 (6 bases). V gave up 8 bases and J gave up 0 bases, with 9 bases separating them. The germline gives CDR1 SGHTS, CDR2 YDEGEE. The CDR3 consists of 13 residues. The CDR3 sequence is CARDSYSNQPQHF. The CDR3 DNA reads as TGTGCCAGGGACAGTTATAGCAATCAGCCCCAGCATTTT. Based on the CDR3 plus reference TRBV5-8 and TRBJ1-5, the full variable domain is EAGVTQSPTHLIKTRGQQATLRCSPISGHTSVYWYQQALGLGLQFLLWYDEGEERNRGNFPPRFSGRQFPNYSSELNVNALELEDSALYLCARDSYSNQPQHFGDGTRLSIL.

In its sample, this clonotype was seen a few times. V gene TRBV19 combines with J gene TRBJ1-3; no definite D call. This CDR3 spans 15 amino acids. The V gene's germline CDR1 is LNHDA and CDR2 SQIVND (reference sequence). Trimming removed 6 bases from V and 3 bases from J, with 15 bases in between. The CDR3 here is CASSQPRPLGNTIYF. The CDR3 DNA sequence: TGTGCCAGTAGCCAGCCTCGGCCGCTTGGAAACACCATATATTTT.

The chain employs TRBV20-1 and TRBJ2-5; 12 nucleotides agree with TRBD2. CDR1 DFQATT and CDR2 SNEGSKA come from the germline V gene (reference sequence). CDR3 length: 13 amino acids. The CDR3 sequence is CSPTSGSSETQYF. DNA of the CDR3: TGCAGCCCGACTAGCGGGAGTTCAGAGACCCAGTACTTC.

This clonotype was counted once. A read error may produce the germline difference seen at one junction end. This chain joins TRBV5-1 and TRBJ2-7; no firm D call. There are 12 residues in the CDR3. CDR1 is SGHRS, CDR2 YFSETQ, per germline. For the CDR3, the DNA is TGCGTCAGCAGCGCGGATTCCTACGAGCAGTACTTC. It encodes CVSSADSYEQYF.

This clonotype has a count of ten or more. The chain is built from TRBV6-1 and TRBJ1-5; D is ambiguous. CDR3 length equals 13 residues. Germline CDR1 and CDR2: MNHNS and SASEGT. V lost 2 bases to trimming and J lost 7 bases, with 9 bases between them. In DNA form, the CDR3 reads TGTGCCAGCAGTGAATTTGCGTCGCAGCCCCAGCATTTT. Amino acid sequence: CASSEFASQPQHF.

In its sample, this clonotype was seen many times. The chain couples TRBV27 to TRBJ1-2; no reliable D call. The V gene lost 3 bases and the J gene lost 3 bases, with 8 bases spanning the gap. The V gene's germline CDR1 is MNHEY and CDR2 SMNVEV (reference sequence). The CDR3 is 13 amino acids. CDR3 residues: CASSFVGYYGYTF. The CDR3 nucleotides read TGTGCCAGCAGTTTCGTAGGATACTATGGCTACACCTTC.

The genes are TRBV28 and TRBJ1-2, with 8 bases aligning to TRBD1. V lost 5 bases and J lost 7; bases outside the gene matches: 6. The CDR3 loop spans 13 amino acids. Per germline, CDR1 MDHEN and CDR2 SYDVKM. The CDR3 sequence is CASSLQGGFGYTF. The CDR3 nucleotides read TGTGCCAGCAGTCTACAGGGGGGATTTGGCTACACCTTC.

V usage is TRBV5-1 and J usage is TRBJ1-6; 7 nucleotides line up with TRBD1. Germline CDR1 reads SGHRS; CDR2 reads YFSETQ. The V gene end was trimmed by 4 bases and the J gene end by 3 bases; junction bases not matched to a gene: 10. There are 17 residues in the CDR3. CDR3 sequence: CASSPEPQGGYNSPLHF. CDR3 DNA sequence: TGCGCCAGCAGCCCCGAACCCCAGGGGGGCTATAATTCACCCCTCCACTTT. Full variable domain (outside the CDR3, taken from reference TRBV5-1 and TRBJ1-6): KAGVTQTPRYLIKTRGQQVTLSCSPISGHRSVSWYQQTPGQGLQFLFEYFSETQRNKGNFPGRFSGRQFSNSRSEMNVSTLELGDSALYLCASSPEPQGGYNSPLHFGNGTRLTVT.

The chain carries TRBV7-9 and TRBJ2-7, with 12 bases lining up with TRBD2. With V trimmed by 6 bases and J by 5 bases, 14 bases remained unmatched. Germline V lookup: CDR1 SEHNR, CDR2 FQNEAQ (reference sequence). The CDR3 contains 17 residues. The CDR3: CASSLWVTSGSGNEQYF. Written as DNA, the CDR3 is TGTGCCAGCAGTCTTTGGGTGACTAGCGGGAGTGGGAACGAGCAGTACTTC.

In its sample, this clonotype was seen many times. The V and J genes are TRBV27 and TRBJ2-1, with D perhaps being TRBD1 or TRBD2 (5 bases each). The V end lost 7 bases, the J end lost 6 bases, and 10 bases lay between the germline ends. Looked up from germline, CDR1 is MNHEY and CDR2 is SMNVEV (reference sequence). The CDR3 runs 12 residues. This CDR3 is CASMGDINEQFF. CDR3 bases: TGTGCCAGCATGGGGGATATCAATGAGCAGTTCTTC.

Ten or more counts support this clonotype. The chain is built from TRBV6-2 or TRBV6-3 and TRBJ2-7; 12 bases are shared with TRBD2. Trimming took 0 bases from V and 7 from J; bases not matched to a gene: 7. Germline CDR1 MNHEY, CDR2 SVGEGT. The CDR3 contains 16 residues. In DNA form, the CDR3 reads TGTGCCAGCAGTTACTCGCCTAGCGGGAGGGCCTTTGAGCAGTACTTC. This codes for CASSYSPSGRAFEQYF.

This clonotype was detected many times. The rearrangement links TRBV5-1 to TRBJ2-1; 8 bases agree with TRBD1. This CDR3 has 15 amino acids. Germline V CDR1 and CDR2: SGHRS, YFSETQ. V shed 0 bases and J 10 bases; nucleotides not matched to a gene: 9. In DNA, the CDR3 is TGCGCCAGCAGCTTGGATGGACAGGGTATGATGGAGCAGTTCTTC. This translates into CASSLDGQGMMEQFF.

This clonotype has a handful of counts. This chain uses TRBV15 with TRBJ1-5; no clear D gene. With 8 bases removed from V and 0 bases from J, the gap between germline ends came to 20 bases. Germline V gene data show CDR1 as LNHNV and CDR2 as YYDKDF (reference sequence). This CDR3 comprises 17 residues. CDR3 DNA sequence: TGTGCCACCGGTGAACCGACAAAACTCTCTAGCAATCAGCCCCAGCATTTT. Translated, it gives CATGEPTKLSSNQPQHF.

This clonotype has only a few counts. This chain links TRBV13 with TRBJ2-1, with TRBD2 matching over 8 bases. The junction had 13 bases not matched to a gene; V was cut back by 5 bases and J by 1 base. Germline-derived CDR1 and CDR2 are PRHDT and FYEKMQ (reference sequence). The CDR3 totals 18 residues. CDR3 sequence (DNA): TGTGCCAGCAGCCTTTGGACTAGCCGGGCTAGTTCCTACAATGAGCAGTTCTTC. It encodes CASSLWTSRASSYNEQFF.

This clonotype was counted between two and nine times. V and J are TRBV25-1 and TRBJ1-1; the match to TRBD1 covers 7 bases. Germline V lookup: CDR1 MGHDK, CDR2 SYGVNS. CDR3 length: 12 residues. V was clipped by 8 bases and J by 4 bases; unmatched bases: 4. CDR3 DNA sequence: TGTGCCAGCGCGGACAGGAGCACTGAAGCTTTCTTT. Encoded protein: CASADRSTEAFF.

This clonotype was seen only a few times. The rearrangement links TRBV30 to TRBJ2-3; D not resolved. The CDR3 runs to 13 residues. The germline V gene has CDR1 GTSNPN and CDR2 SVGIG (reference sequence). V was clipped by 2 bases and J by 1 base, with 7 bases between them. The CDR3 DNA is TGTGCCTGGAGTTATCTTGGCACAGATACGCAGTATTTT. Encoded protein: CAWSYLGTDTQYF.

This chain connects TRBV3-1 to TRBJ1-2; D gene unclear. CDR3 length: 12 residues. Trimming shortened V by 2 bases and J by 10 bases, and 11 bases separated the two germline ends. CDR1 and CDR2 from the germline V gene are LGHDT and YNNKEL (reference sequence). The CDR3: CASSQTVLDYTF. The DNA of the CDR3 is TGTGCCAGCAGCCAAACAGTACTCGACTACACCTTC.

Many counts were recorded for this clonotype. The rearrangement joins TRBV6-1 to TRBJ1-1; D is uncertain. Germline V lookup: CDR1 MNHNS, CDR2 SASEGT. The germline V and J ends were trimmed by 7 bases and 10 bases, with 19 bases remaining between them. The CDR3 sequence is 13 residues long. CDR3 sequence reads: CASNPSRGLSAFF. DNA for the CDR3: TGTGCCAGCAACCCTTCCCGTGGCTTGTCAGCTTTCTTT.

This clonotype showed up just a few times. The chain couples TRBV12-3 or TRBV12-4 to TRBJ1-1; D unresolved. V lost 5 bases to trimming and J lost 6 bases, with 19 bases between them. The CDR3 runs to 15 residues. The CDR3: CASSPRVAGSAEAFF. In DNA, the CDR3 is TGTGCCAGCAGTCCCCGAGTAGCGGGGAGCGCTGAAGCTTTCTTT.

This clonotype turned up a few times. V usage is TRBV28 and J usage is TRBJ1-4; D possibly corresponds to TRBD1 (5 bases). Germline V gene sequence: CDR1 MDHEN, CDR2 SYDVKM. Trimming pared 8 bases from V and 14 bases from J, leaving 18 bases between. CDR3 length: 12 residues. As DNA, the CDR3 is TGTGCCAGCTCTCCCGGGGCTTCTTTCCTGTTTTTT. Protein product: CASSPGASFLFF.